These T cell receptor beta chains were read from a single sample in a study of blood T cell repertoires in COVID-19. Generated by immunoSEQ multiplex PCR, the TCRdb table keeps only in-frame clones and is missing some. The sample holds about 670,000 clones, about 90% seen once. Sequenced material: peripheral blood. The receptors derive from a woman under 30 with acute or convalescent COVID-19. Both conserved end residues are part of each CDR3. A D gene is named only where the DNA matches it firmly. Clone size appears in some rows only: once, few, many, or a class for an expanded clone.

J gene: TRBJ1-2; D gene: NA; clone size: once; V gene: TRBV12-3/TRBV12-4; CDR3 protein: CASRPTGSNGYTF; CDR3 DNA: TGTGCCAGCAGGCCTACAGGGAGTAATGGCTACACCTTC
J gene: TRBJ1-2; D gene: NA; clone size: NA; V gene: TRBV15; CDR3 protein: CATSRGGTYGYTF; CDR3 DNA: TGTGCCACCAGCAGGGGAGGAACCTATGGCTACACCTTC
J gene: TRBJ2-1; D gene: NA; clone size: NA; V gene: TRBV29-1; CDR3 protein: CSATRGGDEQFF; CDR3 DNA: TGCAGCGCTACGAGGGGGGGCGATGAGCAGTTCTTC
J gene: TRBJ2-4; D gene: TRBD2; clone size: NA; V gene: TRBV6-5; CDR3 protein: CATLGGGIGNIQYF; CDR3 DNA: TGTGCCACCCTCGGCGGGGGGATAGGGAACATTCAGTACTTC
J gene: TRBJ2-7; D gene: NA; clone size: NA; V gene: TRBV6-5; CDR3 protein: CASSYGPRSYEQYF; CDR3 DNA: TGTGCCAGCAGTTACGGGCCTCGATCCTACGAGCAGTACTTC
J gene: TRBJ2-5; D gene: NA; clone size: NA; V gene: TRBV5-1; CDR3 protein: CASSLAPQAGETQYF; CDR3 DNA: TGCGCCAGCAGCTTGGCTCCCCAGGCCGGAGAGACCCAGTACTTC
J gene: TRBJ1-2; D gene: NA; clone size: NA; V gene: TRBV11-2; CDR3 protein: CASRRGVANYGCTF; CDR3 DNA: TGTGCCAGCAGGCGTGGTGTCGCCAACTATGGCTGCACCTTC
J gene: TRBJ1-4; D gene: NA; clone size: NA; V gene: TRBV30; CDR3 protein: CAFTTDFRSTFLGKLFF; CDR3 DNA: TGTGCCTTCACTACGGACTTCAGGAGTACCTTTCTCGGAAAACTGTTTTTT
J gene: TRBJ1-5; D gene: TRBD1; clone size: NA; V gene: TRBV6-5; CDR3 protein: CASRAGTGGNQPQHF; CDR3 DNA: TGTGCCAGCAGAGCTGGGACAGGGGGGAATCAGCCCCAGCATTTT
J gene: TRBJ2-7; D gene: NA; clone size: NA; V gene: TRBV19; CDR3 protein: CASRDTPYEQYF; CDR3 DNA: TGTGCCAGTAGAGACACACCCTACGAGCAGTACTTC
J gene: TRBJ1-1; D gene: NA; clone size: NA; V gene: TRBV7-3; CDR3 protein: CASSLDTGMNTEAFF; CDR3 DNA: TGTGCCAGCAGCCTCGACACAGGGATGAACACTGAAGCTTTCTTT
J gene: TRBJ2-3; D gene: TRBD1; clone size: NA; V gene: TRBV4-3; CDR3 protein: CASSSRGRDTQYF; CDR3 DNA: TGCGCCAGCAGCTCCAGGGGGCGGGATACGCAGTATTTT
J gene: TRBJ1-1; D gene: TRBD1; clone size: NA; V gene: TRBV9; CDR3 protein: CASSVEGRTGVTEAFF; CDR3 DNA: TGTGCCAGCAGCGTAGAGGGAAGGACAGGGGTTACTGAAGCTTTCTTT
J gene: TRBJ1-5; D gene: NA; clone size: many; V gene: TRBV7-6; CDR3 protein: CASSLLGVDQPQHF; CDR3 DNA: TGTGCCAGCAGCTTGTTAGGGGTGGATCAGCCCCAGCATTTT
J gene: TRBJ1-1; D gene: NA; clone size: NA; V gene: TRBV28; CDR3 protein: CASSLGGALRAEAFF; CDR3 DNA: TGTGCCAGCAGCCTAGGAGGGGCGCTCCGCGCTGAAGCTTTCTTT
J gene: TRBJ1-2; D gene: NA; clone size: NA; V gene: TRBV3-1/TRBV3-2; CDR3 protein: CASSQLTGSDLNYGYTF; CDR3 DNA: TGTGCCAGCAGCCAACTCACAGGGAGCGACCTTAACTATGGCTACACCTTC
J gene: TRBJ1-2; D gene: NA; clone size: once; V gene: TRBV18; CDR3 protein: CASSPNWPWDTGYTF; CDR3 DNA: TGTGCCAGCTCACCTAATTGGCCTTGGGACACTGGCTACACCTTC
J gene: TRBJ1-5; D gene: TRBD1; clone size: NA; V gene: TRBV3-1/TRBV3-2; CDR3 protein: CASSPRQGMGQPQHF; CDR3 DNA: TGTGCCAGCAGCCCTAGACAGGGGATGGGTCAGCCCCAGCATTTT
J gene: TRBJ2-1; D gene: TRBD2; clone size: once; V gene: TRBV9; CDR3 protein: CASSARSGGAGEQFF; CDR3 DNA: TGTGCCAGCAGCGCGAGGAGCGGGGGGGCCGGTGAGCAGTTCTTC
J gene: TRBJ1-1; D gene: NA; clone size: NA; V gene: TRBV12-5; CDR3 protein: CASGPYGSGNTEAFF; CDR3 DNA: TGTGCTAGTGGTCCCTATGGGAGTGGGAACACTGAAGCTTTCTTT
J gene: TRBJ1-4; D gene: NA; clone size: NA; V gene: TRBV30; CDR3 protein: CAWSVSSGEKLFF; CDR3 DNA: TGTGCCTGGAGTGTATCCTCAGGTGAAAAACTGTTTTTT
J gene: TRBJ2-3; D gene: TRBD2; clone size: NA; V gene: TRBV19; CDR3 protein: CASSLGLTSGGTDTQYF; CDR3 DNA: TGTGCCAGTAGTTTGGGATTGACTAGCGGGGGGACAGATACGCAGTATTTT
J gene: TRBJ2-7; D gene: NA; clone size: NA; V gene: TRBV7-6; CDR3 protein: CASSLGRQATYEQYF; CDR3 DNA: TGTGCCAGCAGCTTAGGTAGACAGGCAACCTACGAGCAGTACTTC
J gene: TRBJ2-3; D gene: TRBD2; clone size: NA; V gene: TRBV5-1; CDR3 protein: CASSPRASGGAADTQYF; CDR3 DNA: TGCGCCAGCAGCCCCAGGGCTAGCGGGGGGGCAGCGGATACGCAGTATTTT
J gene: TRBJ1-1; D gene: NA; clone size: NA; V gene: TRBV5-1; CDR3 protein: CASSLGFRASNTEAFF; CDR3 DNA: TGCGCCAGCAGCTTGGGCTTCAGGGCCTCAAACACTGAAGCTTTCTTT
J gene: TRBJ2-3; D gene: TRBD2; clone size: NA; V gene: TRBV5-4; CDR3 protein: CASSPQRGGHTDTQYF; CDR3 DNA: TGTGCCAGCAGCCCCCAGCGGGGGGGCCATACAGATACGCAGTATTTT
J gene: TRBJ2-3; D gene: TRBD2; clone size: NA; V gene: TRBV27; CDR3 protein: CASSFLGLAGGSTDTQYF; CDR3 DNA: TGTGCCAGCAGTTTCCTTGGACTAGCGGGGGGTAGCACAGATACGCAGTATTTT
J gene: TRBJ1-4; D gene: TRBD1; clone size: NA; V gene: TRBV28; CDR3 protein: CASSLDRGEEKLFF; CDR3 DNA: TGTGCCAGCAGTCTCGACAGGGGTGAAGAAAAACTGTTTTTT
J gene: TRBJ2-7; D gene: TRBD1; clone size: NA; V gene: TRBV19; CDR3 protein: CASSITGETYEQYF; CDR3 DNA: TGTGCCAGTAGTATAACAGGGGAGACCTACGAGCAGTACTTC